A selection of T cell receptor beta chains follows, all from one sample in a study of radiotherapy plus CTLA-4 blockade in lung cancer. Produced via immunoSEQ multiplex PCR; TCRdb's table is partial and in-frame only. Among 55,000 to 80,000 clones, 78% were seen once, and the ten largest hold 7% to 8.5%. The material sequenced was peripheral blood, taken from a patient treated with radiotherapy plus ipilimumab. These receptors were obtained from a human donor with non-small cell lung cancer who had a complete response to radiotherapy plus ipilimumab. The CDR3 runs from the conserved cysteine through the conserved F or W. D genes are given only for firm matches. The size field is filled for only some rows; it gives once, few, many or a size class.

>TRBJ1-2|.|TRBV18|TRBD1
CASSSPGTGNGYTF
TGTGCCAGCTCCTCCCCCGGGACAGGGAATGGCTACACCTTC
>TRBJ2-2|.|TRBV7-9|.
CASSLVGTGNTGELFF
TGTGCCAGCAGCTTAGTCGGGACGGGAAACACCGGGGAGCTGTTTTTT
>TRBJ1-6|.|TRBV7-2|TRBD1
CASSLVGTGGNSPLHF
TGTGCCAGCAGCTTGGTTGGGACAGGGGGCAATTCACCCCTCCACTTT
>TRBJ1-2|.|TRBV28|TRBD1
CASIGLFRRRQGYGYTF
TGTGCCAGCATCGGCCTATTCAGACGGAGACAGGGATATGGCTACACCTTC
>TRBJ2-1|.|TRBV18|.
CASSPLGGNEQFF
TGTGCCAGCTCACCACTGGGTGGCAATGAGCAGTTCTTC
>TRBJ2-1|.|TRBV10-1|TRBD2
CASSRTSGRRAYNEQFF
TGCGCCAGCAGTAGGACTAGCGGGAGGAGGGCCTACAATGAGCAGTTCTTC
>TRBJ2-4|.|TRBV10-3|.
CAISESTGVENIQYF
TGTGCCATCAGTGAGTCGACGGGGGTAGAAAACATTCAGTACTTC
>TRBJ1-6|once|TRBV5-6|.
CASSDGPDYNSPLHF
TGTGCCAGCAGCGATGGACCCGACTATAATTCACCCCTCCACTTT
>TRBJ2-3|.|TRBV2|TRBD1
CASNRQGVPRGDTQYF
TGTGCCAGCAACCGACAGGGTGTACCTCGCGGGGATACGCAGTATTTT
>TRBJ2-7|.|TRBV9|TRBD2
CASSPGLANSYEQYF
TGTGCCAGCAGCCCGGGACTAGCGAACTCCTACGAGCAGTACTTC
>TRBJ1-1|.|TRBV5-6|.
CASSPNPPFEAFF
TGTGCCAGCAGTCCCAACCCACCGTTTGAAGCTTTCTTT
>TRBJ2-3|.|TRBV7-9|.
CASSSSVLGGTDTQYF
TGTGCCAGCAGCTCCTCGGTCCTGGGTGGCACAGATACGCAGTATTTT
>TRBJ1-2|once|TRBV11-2|TRBD1
CASSPDRDSNGYTF
TGTGCCAGCAGCCCGGACAGGGACTCGAATGGCTACACCTTC
>TRBJ1-1|.|TRBV7-9|.
CASSPNGHGETEAFF
TGTGCCAGCAGCCCCAACGGACATGGGGAAACTGAAGCTTTCTTT
>TRBJ1-4|.|TRBV7-9|TRBD1
CASSGQGARGEKLFF
TGTGCCAGCAGCGGACAGGGGGCGCGAGGTGAAAAACTGTTTTTT
>TRBJ2-5|.|TRBV7-9|.
CASSLSSIGKTQYF
TGTGCCAGCAGCTTATCGAGTATTGGAAAGACCCAGTACTTC
>TRBJ2-1|.|TRBV9|.
CASSVYGESSYNEQFF
TGTGCCAGCAGCGTATACGGCGAGAGCTCCTACAATGAGCAGTTCTTC
>TRBJ1-1|.|TRBV7-9|.
CASSLVRGNTEAFF
TGTGCCAGCAGCTTAGTCAGGGGGAACACTGAAGCTTTCTTT
>TRBJ2-1|.|TRBV29-1|.
CSLWEGKKLNNEQFF
TGCAGCCTCTGGGAAGGGAAGAAACTCAACAATGAGCAGTTCTTC
>TRBJ1-5|.|TRBV19|TRBD1
CASSSGTGVSNQPQHF
TGTGCCAGTAGTTCCGGGACAGGGGTTAGCAATCAGCCCCAGCATTTT
>TRBJ2-1|.|TRBV5-1|TRBD2
CASSLGLAGGEQFF
TGCGCCAGCAGCCTCGGACTAGCGGGAGGTGAGCAGTTCTTC
>TRBJ1-1|.|TRBV19|.
CASGGPARGAFF
TGTGCCAGTGGAGGACCGGCCAGGGGAGCTTTCTTT
>TRBJ2-1|few|TRBV10-3|TRBD2
CAISPTSGSGEQFF
TGTGCCATCAGTCCGACTAGCGGGTCAGGTGAGCAGTTCTTC
>TRBJ2-7|.|TRBV18|TRBD1
CASSQGTGGYEQYF
TGTGCCAGCTCGCAAGGGACAGGGGGTTACGAGCAGTACTTC